This passage covers 5 T cell receptor beta chains from one sample sequenced in a study of Graves' ophthalmopathy and Graves' hyperthyroidism. TCR beta CDR3 amplification used RNA transcripts. The workflow started with a first-round RT-PCR run with HTBI primers and then moved on to a second-round multiplex PCR. Each CDR3 protein is one row after TCRdb ran MiXCR on the multiplex PCR reads. The sample comprises 45,000 to 60,000 distinct CDR3 sequences, less than 65% of which are singletons, and about 4.9% rests with the top ten. Sequencing was done on a sample of peripheral blood. These receptors all come from an adult woman with Graves' ophthalmopathy.

By frequency in the sample, this clonotype is medium-sized (0.01 to 0.1%). The chain carries TRBV7-9 and TRBJ1-1; D unresolved. Per the germline V gene, CDR1 is SEHNR and CDR2 is FQNEAQ (reference sequence). Deletions cut 1 base from V and 2 bases from J, with 8 bases between. The CDR3 runs 14 residues. The CDR3 sequence is CASSLDGVNTEAFF. The CDR3 bases are TGTGCCAGCAGCTTAGACGGGGTCAACACTGAAGCTTTCTTT.

This clonotype was recorded at least ten times. This may be a read error, as it is one base from a much larger clone. This chain connects TRBV4-2 to TRBJ2-7; D uncertain. There are 15 residues in the CDR3. The germline CDR1 and CDR2 sequences are LGHNA and YNFKEQ. The V and J ends lost 1 base and 3 bases respectively, with 13 bases between them. This CDR3 is CASSQGHGIVYEQYF. For the CDR3, the DNA is TGTGCCAGCAGCCAAGGGCATGGAATTGTCTACGAGCAGTACTTC.

The chain is built from TRBV2 and TRBJ2-4; D is unresolved. The CDR3 is 14 amino acids. CDR1 and CDR2 from the germline V gene are SNHLY and FYNNEI. The V gene lost 3 bases and the J gene lost 3 bases, with 9 bases spanning the gap. The CDR3 DNA reads TGTGCCAGCAGTGATGCCCCTATCAAAAACATTCAGTACTTC. Amino acids: CASSDAPIKNIQYF.

This clonotype was recorded many times. The rearrangement links TRBV20-1 to TRBJ2-1; D possibly corresponds to TRBD1 (6 bases). The CDR3 contains 13 residues. The germline V gene has CDR1 DFQATT and CDR2 SNEGSKA (reference sequence). Trimming removed 5 bases from V and 6 bases from J, with 14 bases in between. CDR3 nucleotides: TGCAGTGCTCCTTACGACAGGACCAATGAGCAGTTCTTC. It encodes CSAPYDRTNEQFF.

This clonotype has more than one count but fewer than ten. This chain links TRBV20-1 with TRBJ1-1, with D perhaps matching TRBD1 (6 bases). The CDR3 is made up of 13 amino acids. CDR1 and CDR2 from the germline V gene are DFQATT and SNEGSKA (reference sequence). Trimming shortened V by 6 bases and J by 6 bases, and 17 bases separated the two germline ends. The CDR3 is CSAHSRGGAEAFF. In DNA form, the CDR3 reads TGCAGTGCCCATAGCAGGGGAGGGGCTGAAGCTTTCTTT.